This T cell receptor (beta chain) derives from a study of CD8 T cells in ankylosing spondylitis. TCRdb reanalysed the 5' RACE reads using MiXCR and keeps one entry per CDR3 protein. The sample includes about 340,000 distinct CDR3 sequences, 20% to 25% seen only once; the top ten take 10% to 15%. CDR1 is MNHEY, CDR2 SVGAGI, per germline. The V end lost 4 bases, the J end lost 6 bases, and 15 bases lay between the germline ends. CDR3 length equals 14 residues. This clonotype was counted between two and nine times. This sequence originates from a male donor with ankylosing spondylitis or in good health (not recorded which). The rearrangement uses TRBV6-5 and TRBJ1-1, with D maybe TRBD1 (6 bases). Sequenced material: blood, either unsorted or a sorted T cell fraction (not recorded which). The CDR3 nucleotides are TGTGCCAGCAGTTCTACTCTAGGGGGGGCTGAAGCTTTCTTT. Translating gives CASSSTLGGAEAFF.